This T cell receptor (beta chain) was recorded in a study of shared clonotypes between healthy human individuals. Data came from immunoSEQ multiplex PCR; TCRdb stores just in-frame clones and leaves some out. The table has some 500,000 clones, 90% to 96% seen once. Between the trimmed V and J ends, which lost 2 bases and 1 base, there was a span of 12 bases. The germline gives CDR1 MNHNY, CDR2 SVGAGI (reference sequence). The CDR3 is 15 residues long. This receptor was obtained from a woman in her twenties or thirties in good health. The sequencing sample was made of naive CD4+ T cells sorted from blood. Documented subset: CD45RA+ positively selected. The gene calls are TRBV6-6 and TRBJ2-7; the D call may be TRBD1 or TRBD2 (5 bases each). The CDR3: CASSYGRDPSYEQYF. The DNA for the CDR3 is TGTGCCAGCAGTTACGGACGGGACCCATCCTACGAGCAGTACTTC.